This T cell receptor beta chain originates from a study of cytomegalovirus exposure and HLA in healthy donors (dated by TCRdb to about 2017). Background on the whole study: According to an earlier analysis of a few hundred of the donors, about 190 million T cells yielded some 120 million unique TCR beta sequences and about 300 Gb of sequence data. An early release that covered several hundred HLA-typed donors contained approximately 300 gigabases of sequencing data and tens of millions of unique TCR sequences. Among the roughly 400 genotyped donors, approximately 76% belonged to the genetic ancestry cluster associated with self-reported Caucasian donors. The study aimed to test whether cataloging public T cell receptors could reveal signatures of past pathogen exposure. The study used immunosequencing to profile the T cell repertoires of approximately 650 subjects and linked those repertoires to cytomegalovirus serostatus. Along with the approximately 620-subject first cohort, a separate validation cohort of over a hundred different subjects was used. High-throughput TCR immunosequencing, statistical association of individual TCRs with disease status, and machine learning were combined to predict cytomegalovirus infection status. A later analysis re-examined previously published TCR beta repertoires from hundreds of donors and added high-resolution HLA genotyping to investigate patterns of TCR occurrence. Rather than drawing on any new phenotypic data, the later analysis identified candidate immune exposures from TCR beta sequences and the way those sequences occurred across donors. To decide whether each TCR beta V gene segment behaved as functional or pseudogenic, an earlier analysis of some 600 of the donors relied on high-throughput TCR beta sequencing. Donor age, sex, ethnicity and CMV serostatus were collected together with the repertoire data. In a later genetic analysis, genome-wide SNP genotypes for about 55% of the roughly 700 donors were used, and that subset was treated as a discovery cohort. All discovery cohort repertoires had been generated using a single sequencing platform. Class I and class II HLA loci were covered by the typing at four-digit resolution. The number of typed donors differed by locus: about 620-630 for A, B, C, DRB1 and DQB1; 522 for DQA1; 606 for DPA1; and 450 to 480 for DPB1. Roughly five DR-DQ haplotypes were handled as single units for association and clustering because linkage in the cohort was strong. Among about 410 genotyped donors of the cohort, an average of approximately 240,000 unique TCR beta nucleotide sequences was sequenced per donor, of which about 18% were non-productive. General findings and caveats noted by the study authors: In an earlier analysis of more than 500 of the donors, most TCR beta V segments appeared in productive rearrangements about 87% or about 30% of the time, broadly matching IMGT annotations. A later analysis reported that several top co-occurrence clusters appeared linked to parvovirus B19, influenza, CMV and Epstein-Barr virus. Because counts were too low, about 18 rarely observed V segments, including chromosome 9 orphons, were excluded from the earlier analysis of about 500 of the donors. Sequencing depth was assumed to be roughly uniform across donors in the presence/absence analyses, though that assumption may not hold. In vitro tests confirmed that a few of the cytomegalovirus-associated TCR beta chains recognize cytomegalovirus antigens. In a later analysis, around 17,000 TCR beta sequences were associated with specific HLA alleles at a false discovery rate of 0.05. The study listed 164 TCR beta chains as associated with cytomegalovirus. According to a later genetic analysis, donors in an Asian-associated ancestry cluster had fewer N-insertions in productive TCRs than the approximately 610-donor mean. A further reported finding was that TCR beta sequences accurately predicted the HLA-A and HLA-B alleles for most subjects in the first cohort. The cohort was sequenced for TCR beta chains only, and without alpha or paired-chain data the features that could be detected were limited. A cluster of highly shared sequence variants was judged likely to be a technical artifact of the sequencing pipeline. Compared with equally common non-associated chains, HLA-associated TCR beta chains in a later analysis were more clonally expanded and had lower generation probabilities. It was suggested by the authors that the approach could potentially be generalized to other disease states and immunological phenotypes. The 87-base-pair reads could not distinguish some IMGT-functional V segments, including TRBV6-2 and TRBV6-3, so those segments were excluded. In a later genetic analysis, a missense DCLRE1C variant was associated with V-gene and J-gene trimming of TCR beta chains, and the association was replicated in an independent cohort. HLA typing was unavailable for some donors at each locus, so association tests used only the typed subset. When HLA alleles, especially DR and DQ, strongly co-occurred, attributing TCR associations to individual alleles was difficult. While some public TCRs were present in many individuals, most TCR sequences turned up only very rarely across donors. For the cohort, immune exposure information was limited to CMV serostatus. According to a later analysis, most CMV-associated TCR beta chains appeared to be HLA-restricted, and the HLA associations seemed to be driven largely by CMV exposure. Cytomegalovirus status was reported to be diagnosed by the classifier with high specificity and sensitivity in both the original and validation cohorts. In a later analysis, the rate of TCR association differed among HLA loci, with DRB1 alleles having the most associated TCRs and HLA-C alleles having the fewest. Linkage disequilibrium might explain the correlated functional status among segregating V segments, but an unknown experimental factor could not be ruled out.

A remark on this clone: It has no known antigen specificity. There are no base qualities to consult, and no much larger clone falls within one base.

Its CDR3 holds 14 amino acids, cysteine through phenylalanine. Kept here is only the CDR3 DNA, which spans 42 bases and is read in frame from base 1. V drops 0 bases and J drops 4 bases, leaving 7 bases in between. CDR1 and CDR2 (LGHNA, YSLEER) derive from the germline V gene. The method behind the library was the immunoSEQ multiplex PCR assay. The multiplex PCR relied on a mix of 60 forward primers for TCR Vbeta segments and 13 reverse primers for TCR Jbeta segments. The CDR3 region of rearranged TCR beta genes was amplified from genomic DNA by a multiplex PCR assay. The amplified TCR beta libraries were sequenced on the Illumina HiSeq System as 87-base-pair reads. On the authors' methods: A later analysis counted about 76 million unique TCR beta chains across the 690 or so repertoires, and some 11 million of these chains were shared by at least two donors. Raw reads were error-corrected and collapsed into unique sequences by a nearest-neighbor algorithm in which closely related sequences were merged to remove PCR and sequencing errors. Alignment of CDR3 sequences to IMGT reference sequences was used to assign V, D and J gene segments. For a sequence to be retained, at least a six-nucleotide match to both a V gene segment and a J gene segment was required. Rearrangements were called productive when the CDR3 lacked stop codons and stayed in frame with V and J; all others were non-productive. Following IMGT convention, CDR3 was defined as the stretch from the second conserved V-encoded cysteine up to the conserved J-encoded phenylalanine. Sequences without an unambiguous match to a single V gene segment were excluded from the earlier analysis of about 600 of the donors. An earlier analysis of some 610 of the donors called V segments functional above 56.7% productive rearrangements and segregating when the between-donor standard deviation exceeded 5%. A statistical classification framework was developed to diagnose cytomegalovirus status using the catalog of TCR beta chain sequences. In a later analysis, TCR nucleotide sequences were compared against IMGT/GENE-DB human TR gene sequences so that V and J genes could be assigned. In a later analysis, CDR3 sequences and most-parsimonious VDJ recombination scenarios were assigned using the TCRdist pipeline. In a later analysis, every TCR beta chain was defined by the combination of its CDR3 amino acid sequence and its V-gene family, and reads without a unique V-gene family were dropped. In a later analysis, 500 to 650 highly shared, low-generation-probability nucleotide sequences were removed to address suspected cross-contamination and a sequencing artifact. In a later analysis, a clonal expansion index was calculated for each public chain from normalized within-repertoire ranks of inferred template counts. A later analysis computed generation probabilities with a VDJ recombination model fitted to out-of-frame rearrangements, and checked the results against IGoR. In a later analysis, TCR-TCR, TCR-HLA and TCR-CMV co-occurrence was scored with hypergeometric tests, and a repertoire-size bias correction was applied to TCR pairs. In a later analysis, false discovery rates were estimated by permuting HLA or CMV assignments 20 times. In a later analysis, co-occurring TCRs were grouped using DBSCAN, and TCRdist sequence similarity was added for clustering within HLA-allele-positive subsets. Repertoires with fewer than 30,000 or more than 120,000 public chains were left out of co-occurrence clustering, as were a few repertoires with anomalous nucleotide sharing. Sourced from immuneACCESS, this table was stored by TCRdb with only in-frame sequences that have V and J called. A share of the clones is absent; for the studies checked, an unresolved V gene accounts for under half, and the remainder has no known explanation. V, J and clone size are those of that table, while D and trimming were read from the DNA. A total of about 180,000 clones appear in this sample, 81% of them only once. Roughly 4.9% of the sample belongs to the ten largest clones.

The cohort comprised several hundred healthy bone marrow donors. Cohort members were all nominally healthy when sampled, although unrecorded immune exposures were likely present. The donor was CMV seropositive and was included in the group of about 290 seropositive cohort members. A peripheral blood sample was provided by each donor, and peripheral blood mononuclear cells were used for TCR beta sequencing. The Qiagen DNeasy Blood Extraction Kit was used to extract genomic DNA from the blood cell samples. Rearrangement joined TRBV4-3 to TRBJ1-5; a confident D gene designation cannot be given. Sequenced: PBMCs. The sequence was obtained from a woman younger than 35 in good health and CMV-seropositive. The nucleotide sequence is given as TGCGCCAGCAGCCAAGATCCGTTTAATCAGCCCCAGCATTTT. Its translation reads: CASSQDPFNQPQHF.